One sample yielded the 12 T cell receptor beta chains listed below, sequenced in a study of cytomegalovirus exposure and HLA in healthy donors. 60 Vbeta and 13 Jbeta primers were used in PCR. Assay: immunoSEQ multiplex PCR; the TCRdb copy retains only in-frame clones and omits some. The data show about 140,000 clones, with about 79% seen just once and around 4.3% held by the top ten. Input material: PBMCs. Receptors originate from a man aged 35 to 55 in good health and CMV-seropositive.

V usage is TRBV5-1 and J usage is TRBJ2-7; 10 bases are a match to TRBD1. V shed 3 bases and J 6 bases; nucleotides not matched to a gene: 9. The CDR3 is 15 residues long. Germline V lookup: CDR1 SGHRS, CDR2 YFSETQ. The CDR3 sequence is CASSWRTGGLSEQYF. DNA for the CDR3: TGCGCCAGCAGCTGGAGGACAGGGGGGTTATCCGAGCAGTACTTC.

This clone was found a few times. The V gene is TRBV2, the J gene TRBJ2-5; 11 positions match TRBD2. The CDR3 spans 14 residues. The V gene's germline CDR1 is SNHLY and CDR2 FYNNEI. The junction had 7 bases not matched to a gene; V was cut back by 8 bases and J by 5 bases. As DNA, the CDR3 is TGTGCCAGCCTTAGCGGGGGGGCGAGTGAGACCCAGTACTTC. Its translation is CASLSGGASETQYF. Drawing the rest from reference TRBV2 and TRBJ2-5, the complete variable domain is EPEVTQTPSHQVTQMGQEVILRCVPISNHLYFYWYRQILGQKVEFLVSFYNNEISEKSEIFDDQFSVERPDGSNFTLKIRSTKLEDSAMYFCASLSGGASETQYFGPGTRLLVL.

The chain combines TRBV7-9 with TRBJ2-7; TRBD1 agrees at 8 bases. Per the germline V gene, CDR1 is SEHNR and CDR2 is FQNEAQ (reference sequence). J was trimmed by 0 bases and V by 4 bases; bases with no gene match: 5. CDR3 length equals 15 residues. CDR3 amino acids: CASSSGTGYSYEQYF. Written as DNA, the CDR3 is TGTGCCAGCAGCTCCGGGACAGGATACTCCTACGAGCAGTACTTC.

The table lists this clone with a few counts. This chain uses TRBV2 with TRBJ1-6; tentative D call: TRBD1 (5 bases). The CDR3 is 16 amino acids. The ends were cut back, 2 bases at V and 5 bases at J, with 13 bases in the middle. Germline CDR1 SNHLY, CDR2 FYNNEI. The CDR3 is CASSESRTLNNSPLHF. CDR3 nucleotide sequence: TGTGCCAGCAGTGAATCCCGGACACTTAATAATTCACCCCTCCACTTT.

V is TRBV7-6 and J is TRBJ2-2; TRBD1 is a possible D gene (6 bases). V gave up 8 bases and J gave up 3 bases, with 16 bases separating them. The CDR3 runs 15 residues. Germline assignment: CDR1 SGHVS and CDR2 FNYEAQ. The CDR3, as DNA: TGTGCCAGCGAACAGGGCAGGGAATACACCGGGGAGCTGTTTTTT. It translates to CASEQGREYTGELFF.

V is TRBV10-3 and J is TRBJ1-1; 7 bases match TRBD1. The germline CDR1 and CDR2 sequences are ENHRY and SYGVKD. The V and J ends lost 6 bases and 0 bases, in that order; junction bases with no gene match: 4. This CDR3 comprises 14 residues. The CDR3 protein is CAISRQGVNTEAFF. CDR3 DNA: TGTGCCATCAGCCGACAGGGCGTGAACACTGAAGCTTTCTTT.

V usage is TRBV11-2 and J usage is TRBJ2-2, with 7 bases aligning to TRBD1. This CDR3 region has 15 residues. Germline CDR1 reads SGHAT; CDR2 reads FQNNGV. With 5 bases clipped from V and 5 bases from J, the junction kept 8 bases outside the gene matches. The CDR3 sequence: CASSLVRGKTGELFF. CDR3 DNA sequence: TGTGCCAGCAGCCTAGTCAGGGGGAAGACCGGGGAGCTGTTTTTT.

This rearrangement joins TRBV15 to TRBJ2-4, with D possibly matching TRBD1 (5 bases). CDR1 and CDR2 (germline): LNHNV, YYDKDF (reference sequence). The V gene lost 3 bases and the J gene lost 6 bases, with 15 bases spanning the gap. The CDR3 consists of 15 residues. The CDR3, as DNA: TGTGCCACCAGCAGGGTGCTTGGGCAGGGAAACATTCAGTACTTC. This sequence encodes CATSRVLGQGNIQYF.

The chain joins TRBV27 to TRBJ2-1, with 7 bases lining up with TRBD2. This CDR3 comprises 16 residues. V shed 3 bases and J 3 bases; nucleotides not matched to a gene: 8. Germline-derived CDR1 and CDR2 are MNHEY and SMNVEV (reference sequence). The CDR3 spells CASSFHWGGSYNEQFF. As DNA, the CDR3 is TGTGCCAGCAGTTTTCATTGGGGGGGTAGCTACAATGAGCAGTTCTTC.

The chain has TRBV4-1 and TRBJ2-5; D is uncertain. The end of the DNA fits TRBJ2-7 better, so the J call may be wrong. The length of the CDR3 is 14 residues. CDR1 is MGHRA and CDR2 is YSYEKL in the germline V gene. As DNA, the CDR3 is TGCGCCAGCAGCCAACCCGGGTCCACCTACGAGCAGTACTTC. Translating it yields CASSQPGSTYEQYF.

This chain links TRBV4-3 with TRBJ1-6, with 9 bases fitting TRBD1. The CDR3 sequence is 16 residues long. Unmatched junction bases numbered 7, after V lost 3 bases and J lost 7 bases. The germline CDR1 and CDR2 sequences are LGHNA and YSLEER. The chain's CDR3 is CASSQEQGARNSPLHF. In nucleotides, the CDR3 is TGCGCCAGCAGCCAGGAACAGGGGGCCCGAAATTCACCCCTCCACTTT.

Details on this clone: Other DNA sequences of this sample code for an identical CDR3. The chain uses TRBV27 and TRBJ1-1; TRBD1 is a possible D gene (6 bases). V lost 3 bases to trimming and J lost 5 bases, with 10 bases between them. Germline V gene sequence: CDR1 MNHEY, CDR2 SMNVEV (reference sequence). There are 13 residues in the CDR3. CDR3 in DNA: TGTGCCAGCAGTTTCAACAGGGATACTGAAGCTTTCTTT. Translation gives CASSFNRDTEAFF.